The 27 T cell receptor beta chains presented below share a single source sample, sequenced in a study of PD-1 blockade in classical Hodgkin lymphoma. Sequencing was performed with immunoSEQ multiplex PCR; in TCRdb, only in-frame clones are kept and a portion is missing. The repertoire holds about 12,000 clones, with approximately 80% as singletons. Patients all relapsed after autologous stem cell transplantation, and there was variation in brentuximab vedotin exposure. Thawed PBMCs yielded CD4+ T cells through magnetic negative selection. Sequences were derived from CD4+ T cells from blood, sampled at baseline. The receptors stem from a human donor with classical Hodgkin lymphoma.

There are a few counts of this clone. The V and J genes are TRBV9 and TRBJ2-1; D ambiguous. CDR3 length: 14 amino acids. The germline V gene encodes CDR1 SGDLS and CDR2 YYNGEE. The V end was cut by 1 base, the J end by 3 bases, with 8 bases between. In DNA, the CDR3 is TGTGCCAGCAGCGTATCTCCTTACTACAATGAGCAGTTCTTC. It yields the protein CASSVSPYYNEQFF.

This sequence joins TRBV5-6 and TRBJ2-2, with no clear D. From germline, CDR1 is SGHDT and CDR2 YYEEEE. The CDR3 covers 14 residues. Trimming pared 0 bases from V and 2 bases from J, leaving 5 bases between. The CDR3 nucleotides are TGTGCCAGCAGCTTGGACAGAAACACCGGGGAGCTGTTTTTT. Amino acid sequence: CASSLDRNTGELFF. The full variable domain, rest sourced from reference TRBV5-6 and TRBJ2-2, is DAGVTQSPTHLIKTRGQQVTLRCSPKSGHDTVSWYQQALGQGPQFIFQYYEEEERQRGNFPDRFSGHQFPNYSSELNVNALLLGDSALYLCASSLDRNTGELFFGEGSRLTVL.

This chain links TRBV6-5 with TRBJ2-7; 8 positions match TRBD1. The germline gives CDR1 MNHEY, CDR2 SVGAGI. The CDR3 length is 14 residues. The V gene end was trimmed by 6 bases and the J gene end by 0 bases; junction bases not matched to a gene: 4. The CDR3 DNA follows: TGTGCCAGCAGCCTCCAGGGGGCCTCCTACGAGCAGTACTTC. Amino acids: CASSLQGASYEQYF.

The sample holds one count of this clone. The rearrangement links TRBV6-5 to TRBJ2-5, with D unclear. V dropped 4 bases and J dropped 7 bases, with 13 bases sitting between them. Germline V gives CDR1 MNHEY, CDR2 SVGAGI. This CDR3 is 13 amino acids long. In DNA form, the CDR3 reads TGTGCCAGCAGTTCAACAGTGTCGGGGACCCAGTACTTC. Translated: CASSSTVSGTQYF.

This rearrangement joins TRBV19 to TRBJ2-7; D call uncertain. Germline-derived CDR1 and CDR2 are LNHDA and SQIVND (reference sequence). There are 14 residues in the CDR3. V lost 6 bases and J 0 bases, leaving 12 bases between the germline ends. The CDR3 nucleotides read TGTGCCAGTAGCGTGAGGTCACACTCCTACGAGCAGTACTTC. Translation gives CASSVRSHSYEQYF.

The CDR3 is CASSYTDTQYF. CDR3 sequence (DNA): TGTGCCAGCTCTTACACAGATACGCAGTATTTT. This rearrangement joins TRBV18 to TRBJ2-3; D gene unclear. V lost 6 bases and J 2 bases, leaving 3 bases between the germline ends. The CDR3 is made up of 11 amino acids. The germline V gene encodes CDR1 KGHSH and CDR2 LQKENI.

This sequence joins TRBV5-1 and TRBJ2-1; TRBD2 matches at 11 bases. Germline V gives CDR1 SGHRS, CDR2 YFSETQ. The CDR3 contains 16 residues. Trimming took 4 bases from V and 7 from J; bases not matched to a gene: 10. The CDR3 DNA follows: TGCGCCAGCAGCCAAGGGGTAGCGGGGGGGAGAAATGAGCAGTTCTTC. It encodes CASSQGVAGGRNEQFF.

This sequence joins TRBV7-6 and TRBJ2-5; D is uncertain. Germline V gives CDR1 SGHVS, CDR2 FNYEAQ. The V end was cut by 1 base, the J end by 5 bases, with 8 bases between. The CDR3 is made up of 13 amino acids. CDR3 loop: CASSLVVWETQYF. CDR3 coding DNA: TGTGCCAGCAGCTTAGTGGTGTGGGAGACCCAGTACTTC. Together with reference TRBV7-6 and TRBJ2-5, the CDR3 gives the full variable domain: GAGVSQSPRYKVTKRGQDVALRCDPISGHVSLYWYRQALGQGPEFLTYFNYEAQQDKSGLPNDRFSAERPEGSISTLTIQRTEQRDSAMYRCASSLVVWETQYFGPGTRLLVL.

The CDR3 protein is CASKRDLSYNEQFF. In DNA, the CDR3 is TGTGCCAGCAAGAGGGACCTCTCCTACAATGAGCAGTTCTTC. V usage is TRBV6-4 and J usage is TRBJ2-1; D possibly uses TRBD1 or TRBD2 (5 bases each). V was shortened by 7 bases and J by 0 bases, with 10 bases between the two germline ends. The CDR3 consists of 14 residues. Germline V gene data show CDR1 as MRHNA and CDR2 as SNTAGT.

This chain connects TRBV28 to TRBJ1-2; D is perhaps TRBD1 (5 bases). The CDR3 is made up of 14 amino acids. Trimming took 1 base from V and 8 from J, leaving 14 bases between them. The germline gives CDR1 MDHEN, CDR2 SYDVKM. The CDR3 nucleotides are TGTGCCAGCAGTTTATCAGCAGGGAGGTACGGCTACACCTTC. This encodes CASSLSAGRYGYTF.

CDR3 amino acids: CASSQDARSIGGYTF. In nucleotides, the CDR3 is TGTGCCAGCAGCCAAGATGCTCGGTCGATCGGTGGCTACACCTTC. The chain uses TRBV4-2 and TRBJ1-2; D is undetermined. Germline CDR1 reads LGHNA; CDR2 reads YNFKEQ. The CDR3 runs to 15 residues. The V end lost 0 bases, the J end lost 7 bases, and 15 bases lay between the germline ends.

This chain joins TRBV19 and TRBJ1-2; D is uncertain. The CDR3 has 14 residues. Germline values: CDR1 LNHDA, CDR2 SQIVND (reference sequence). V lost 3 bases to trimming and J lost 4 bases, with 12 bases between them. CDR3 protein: CASSISKGSYGYTF. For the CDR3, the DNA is TGTGCCAGTAGTATTTCTAAGGGAAGCTATGGCTACACCTTC.

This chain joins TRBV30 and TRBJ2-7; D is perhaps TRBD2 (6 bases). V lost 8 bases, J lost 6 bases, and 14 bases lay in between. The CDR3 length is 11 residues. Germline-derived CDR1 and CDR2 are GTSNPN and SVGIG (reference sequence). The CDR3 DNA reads TGTGCCACCACTTCCGGGGGCGAGCAGTACTTC. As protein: CATTSGGEQYF.

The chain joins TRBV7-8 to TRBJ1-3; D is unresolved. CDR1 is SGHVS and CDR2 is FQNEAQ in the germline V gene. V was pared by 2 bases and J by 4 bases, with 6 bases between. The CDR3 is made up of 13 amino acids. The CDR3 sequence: CASSLIAGNTIYF. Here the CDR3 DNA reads TGTGCCAGCAGCTTAATCGCGGGAAACACCATATATTTT.

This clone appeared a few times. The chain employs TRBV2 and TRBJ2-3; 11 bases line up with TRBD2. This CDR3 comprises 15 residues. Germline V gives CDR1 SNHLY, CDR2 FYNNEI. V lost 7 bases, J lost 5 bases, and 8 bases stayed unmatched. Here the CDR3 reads CASIRWLAGGDTQYF. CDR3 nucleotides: TGTGCCAGCATACGGTGGCTAGCGGGGGGAGATACGCAGTATTTT.

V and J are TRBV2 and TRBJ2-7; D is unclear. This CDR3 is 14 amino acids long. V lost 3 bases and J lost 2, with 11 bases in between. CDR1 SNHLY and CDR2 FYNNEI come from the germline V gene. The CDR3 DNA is TGTGCCAGCAGTGAGAAAGAGACGACCTACGAGCAGTACTTC. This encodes CASSEKETTYEQYF. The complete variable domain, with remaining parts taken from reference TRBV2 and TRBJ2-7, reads EPEVTQTPSHQVTQMGQEVILRCVPISNHLYFYWYRQILGQKVEFLVSFYNNEISEKSEIFDDQFSVERPDGSNFTLKIRSTKLEDSAMYFCASSEKETTYEQYFGPGTRLTVT.

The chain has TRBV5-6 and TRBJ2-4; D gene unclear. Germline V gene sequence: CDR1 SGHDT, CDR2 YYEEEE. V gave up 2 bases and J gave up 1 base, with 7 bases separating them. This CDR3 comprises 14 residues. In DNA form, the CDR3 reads TGTGCCAGCAGCTTCGTACAGGCCAAAAACATTCAGTACTTC. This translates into CASSFVQAKNIQYF.

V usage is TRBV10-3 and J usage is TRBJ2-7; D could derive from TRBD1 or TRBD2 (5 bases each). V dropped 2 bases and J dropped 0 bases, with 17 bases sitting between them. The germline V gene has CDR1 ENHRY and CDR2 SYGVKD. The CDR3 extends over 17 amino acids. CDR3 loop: CAISETRDPRTSYEQYF. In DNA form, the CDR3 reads TGTGCCATCAGTGAGACCCGGGACCCTCGGACCTCCTACGAGCAGTACTTC.

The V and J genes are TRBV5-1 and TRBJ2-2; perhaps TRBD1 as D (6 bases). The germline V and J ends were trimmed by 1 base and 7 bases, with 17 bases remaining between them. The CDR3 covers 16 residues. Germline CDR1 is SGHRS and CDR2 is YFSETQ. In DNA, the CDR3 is TGCGCCAGCAGCTTGTCCCAGGGGCTAAGAGGCGGGGAGCTGTTTTTT. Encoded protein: CASSLSQGLRGGELFF.

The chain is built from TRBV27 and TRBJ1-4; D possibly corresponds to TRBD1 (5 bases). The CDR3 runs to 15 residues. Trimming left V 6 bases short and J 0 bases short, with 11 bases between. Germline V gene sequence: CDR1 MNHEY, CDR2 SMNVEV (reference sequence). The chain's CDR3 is CASRIQGATNEKLFF. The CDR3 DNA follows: TGTGCCAGCAGAATTCAGGGTGCAACTAATGAAAAACTGTTTTTT.

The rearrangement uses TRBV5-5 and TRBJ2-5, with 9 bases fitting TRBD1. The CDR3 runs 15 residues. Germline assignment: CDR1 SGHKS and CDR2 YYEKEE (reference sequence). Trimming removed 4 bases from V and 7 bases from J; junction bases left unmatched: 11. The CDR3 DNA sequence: TGTGCCAGCAGCCCGACAGGGGGTGGGGGGTGGACCCAGTACTTC. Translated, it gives CASSPTGGGGWTQYF.

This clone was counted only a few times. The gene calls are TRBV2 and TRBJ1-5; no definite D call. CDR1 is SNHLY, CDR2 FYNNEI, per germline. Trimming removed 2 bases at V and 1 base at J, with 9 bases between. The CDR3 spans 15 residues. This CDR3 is CASSEYLVSNQPQHF. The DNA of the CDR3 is TGTGCCAGCAGTGAATATCTTGTCAGCAATCAGCCCCAGCATTTT.

The CDR3 spells CASSGEAWGWGLQETQYF. Here the CDR3 DNA reads TGTGCCAGCAGCGGAGAGGCTTGGGGGTGGGGGTTGCAAGAGACCCAGTACTTC. The chain employs TRBV7-9 and TRBJ2-5; either TRBD1 or TRBD2 may supply D (5 bases each). CDR1 is SEHNR and CDR2 is FQNEAQ in the germline V gene (reference sequence). V lost 5 bases and J lost 2, with 24 bases in between. This CDR3 has 18 amino acids. Combining the CDR3 with reference TRBV7-9 and TRBJ2-5 gives the whole variable domain DTGVSQNPRHKITKRGQNVTFRCDPISEHNRLYWYRQTLGQGPEFLTYFQNEAQLEKSRLLSDRFSAERPKGSFSTLEIQRTEQGDSAMYLCASSGEAWGWGLQETQYFGPGTRLLVL.

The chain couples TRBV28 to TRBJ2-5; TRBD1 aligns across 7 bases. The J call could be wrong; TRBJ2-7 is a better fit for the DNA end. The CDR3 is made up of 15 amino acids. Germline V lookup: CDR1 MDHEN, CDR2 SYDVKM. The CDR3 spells CASSFDRDGAYEQYF. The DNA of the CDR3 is TGTGCCAGCAGTTTTGACAGGGATGGGGCCTACGAGCAGTACTTC.

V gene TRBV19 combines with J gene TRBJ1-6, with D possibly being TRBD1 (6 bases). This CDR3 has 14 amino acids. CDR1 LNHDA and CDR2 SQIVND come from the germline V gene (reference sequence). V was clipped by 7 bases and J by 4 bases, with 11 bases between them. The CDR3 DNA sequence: TGTGCCAGTACCCCCGGACAGTATAATTCACCCCTCCACTTT. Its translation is CASTPGQYNSPLHF.

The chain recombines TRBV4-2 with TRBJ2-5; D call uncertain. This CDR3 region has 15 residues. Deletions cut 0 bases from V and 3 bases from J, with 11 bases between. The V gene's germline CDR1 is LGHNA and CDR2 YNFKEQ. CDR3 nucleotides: TGTGCCAGCAGCCAAGAGGTAGGAGTCAAAGAGACCCAGTACTTC. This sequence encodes CASSQEVGVKETQYF.

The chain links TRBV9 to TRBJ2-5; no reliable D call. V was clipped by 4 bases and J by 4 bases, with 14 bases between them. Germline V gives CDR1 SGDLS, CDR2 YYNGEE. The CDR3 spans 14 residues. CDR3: CASSSGPSGETQYF. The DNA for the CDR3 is TGTGCCAGCAGCTCCGGGCCATCCGGAGAGACCCAGTACTTC.